Included here is one TCR beta chain sequence, with context. Its antigen is currently unknown. This record comes from a study of CD8+ T cells in alopecia areata. Study in general: Patients took tofacitinib for 6 to 18 months, followed by 6 drug-free months.

Germline V gene sequence: CDR1 SGHVS, CDR2 FQNEAQ. The V end was cut by 5 bases, the J end by 2 bases, with 2 bases between. The CDR3 is 11 residues long. The study, taken as a whole, reports: Resident alphabeta T cells of normal skin are also sequenced in scalp samples. Researchers report lesional scalp, most notably alopecia totalis/universalis, outstripped normal scalp in clonality. Patients displayed less clarity in TCR sharing than mice, a finding possibly related to HLA.

Following RNA extraction, reverse transcription yielded cDNA that acted as the sequencing template. TCRdb's table, derived via immunoSEQ multiplex PCR, lists solely in-frame clones and lacks some. This sample has approximately 150,000 clones, with approximately 51% found just once. This sample comprised CD4+ T cells sorted from blood, obtained at week 0. This chain uses TRBV7-8 with TRBJ2-3; the D is unclear. This TCR was sampled from a human donor with alopecia areata. In DNA form, the CDR3 reads TGTGCCAGCAGCCCCACAGATACGCAGTATTTT. It specifies CASSPTDTQYF.